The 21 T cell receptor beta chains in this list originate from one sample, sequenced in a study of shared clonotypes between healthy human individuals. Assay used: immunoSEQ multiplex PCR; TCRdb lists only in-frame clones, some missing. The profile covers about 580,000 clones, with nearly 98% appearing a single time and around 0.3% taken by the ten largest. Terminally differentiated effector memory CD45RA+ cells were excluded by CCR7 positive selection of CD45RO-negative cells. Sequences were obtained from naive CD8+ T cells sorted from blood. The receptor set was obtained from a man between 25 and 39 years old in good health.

The CDR3 nucleotides are TGTGCCAGCAGCTTGGTCCGGGAGGGGTACAATGAGCAGTTCTTC. Translation gives CASSLVREGYNEQFF. This sequence joins TRBV11-3 and TRBJ2-1; 8 nucleotides agree with TRBD2. V was clipped by 3 bases and J by 4 bases; unmatched bases: 5. The CDR3 totals 15 residues. Germline assignment: CDR1 SGHNT and CDR2 YENEEA.

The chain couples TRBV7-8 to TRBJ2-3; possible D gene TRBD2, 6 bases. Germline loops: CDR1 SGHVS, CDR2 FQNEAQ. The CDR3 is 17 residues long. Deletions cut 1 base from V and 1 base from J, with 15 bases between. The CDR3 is CASSLVGLQRGTDTQYF. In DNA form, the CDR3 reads TGTGCCAGCAGCTTAGTGGGGTTGCAGCGGGGCACAGATACGCAGTATTTT.

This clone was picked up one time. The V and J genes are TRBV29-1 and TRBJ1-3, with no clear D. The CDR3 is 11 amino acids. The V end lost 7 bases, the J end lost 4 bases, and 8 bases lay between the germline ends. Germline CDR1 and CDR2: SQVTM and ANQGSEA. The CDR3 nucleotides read TGCAGCGGCCGAGGAGGAAACACCATATATTTT. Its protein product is CSGRGGNTIYF.

CDR3 sequence reads: CAISERDSYQPQHF. For the CDR3, the DNA is TGTGCCATCAGTGAGAGGGACAGCTATCAGCCCCAGCATTTT. V and J are TRBV10-3 and TRBJ1-5; 7 nucleotides match TRBD1. The CDR3 totals 14 residues. The junction had 3 bases not matched to a gene; V was cut back by 2 bases and J by 5 bases. CDR1 is ENHRY, CDR2 SYGVKD, per germline.

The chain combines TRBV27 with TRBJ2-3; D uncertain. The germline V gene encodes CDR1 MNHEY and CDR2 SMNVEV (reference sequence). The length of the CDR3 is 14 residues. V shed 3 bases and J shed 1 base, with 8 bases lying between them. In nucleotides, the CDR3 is TGTGCCAGCAGTTTCCTAAGGGGCACAGATACGCAGTATTTT. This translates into CASSFLRGTDTQYF.

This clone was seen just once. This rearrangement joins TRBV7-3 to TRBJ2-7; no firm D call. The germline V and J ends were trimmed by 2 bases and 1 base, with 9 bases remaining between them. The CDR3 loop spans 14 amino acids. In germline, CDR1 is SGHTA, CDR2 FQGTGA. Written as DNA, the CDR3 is TGTGCCAGCAGCTTATATGGTCCGTCCTACGAGCAGTACTTC. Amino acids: CASSLYGPSYEQYF.

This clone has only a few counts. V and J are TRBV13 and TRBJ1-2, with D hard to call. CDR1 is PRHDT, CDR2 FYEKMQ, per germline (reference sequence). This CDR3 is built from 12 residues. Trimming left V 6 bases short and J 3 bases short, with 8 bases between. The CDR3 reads CASSQSYYGYTF. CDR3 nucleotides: TGTGCCAGCAGTCAATCTTACTATGGCTACACCTTC.

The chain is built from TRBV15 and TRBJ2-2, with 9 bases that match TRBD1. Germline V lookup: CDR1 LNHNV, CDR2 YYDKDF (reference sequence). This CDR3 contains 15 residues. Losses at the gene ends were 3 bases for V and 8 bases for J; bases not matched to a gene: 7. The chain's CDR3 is CATSRDRGYAGELFF. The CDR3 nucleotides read TGTGCCACCAGCAGGGACAGGGGATATGCAGGGGAGCTGTTTTTT.

As DNA, the CDR3 is TGTGCCAGCAGCTTGGATTTGGGGGAACACTATGGCTACACCTTC. Protein product: CASSLDLGEHYGYTF. The chain is built from TRBV7-9 and TRBJ1-2, with D tentatively TRBD1 (5 bases). V was cut by 3 bases and J by 3 bases, with 14 bases left in between. Germline loops: CDR1 SEHNR, CDR2 FQNEAQ (reference sequence). This CDR3 has 15 residues.

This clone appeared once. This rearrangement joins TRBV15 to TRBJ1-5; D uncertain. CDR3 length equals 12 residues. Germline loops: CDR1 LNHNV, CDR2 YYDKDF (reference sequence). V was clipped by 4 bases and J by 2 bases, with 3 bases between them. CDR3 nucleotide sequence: TGTGCCACCAGCAACCGCAATCAGCCCCAGCATTTT. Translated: CATSNRNQPQHF.

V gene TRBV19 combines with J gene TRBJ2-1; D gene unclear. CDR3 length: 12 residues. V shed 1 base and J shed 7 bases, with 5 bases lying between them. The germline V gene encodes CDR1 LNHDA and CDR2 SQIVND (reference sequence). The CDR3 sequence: CASSIGANEQFF. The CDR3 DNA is TGTGCCAGTAGTATAGGAGCAAATGAGCAGTTCTTC.

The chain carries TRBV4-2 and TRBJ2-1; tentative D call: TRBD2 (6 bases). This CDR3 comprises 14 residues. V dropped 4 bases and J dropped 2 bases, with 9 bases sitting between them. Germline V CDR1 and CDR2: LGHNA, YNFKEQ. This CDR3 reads CASSPRGTYNEQFF. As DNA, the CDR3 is TGTGCCAGCAGCCCCCGGGGGACCTACAATGAGCAGTTCTTC.

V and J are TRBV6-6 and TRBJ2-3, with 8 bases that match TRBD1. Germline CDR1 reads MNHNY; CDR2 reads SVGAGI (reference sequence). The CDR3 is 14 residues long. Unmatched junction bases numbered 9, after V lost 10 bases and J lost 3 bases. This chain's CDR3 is CANGQGAGTDTQYF. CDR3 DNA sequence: TGTGCCAACGGGCAGGGGGCGGGAACAGATACGCAGTATTTT.

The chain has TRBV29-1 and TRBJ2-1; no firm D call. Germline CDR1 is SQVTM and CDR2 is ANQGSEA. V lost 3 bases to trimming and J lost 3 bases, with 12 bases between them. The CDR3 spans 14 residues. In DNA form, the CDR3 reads TGCAGCGTTGACTGGGGTGACGTCTACAATGAGCAGTTCTTC. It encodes CSVDWGDVYNEQFF.

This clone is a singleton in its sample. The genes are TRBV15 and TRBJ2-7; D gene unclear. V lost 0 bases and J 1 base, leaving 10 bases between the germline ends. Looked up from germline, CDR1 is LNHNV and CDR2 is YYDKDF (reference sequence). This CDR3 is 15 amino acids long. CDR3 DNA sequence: TGTGCCACCAGCAGAGACAGGTCGTCATCCTACGAGCAGTACTTC. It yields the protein CATSRDRSSSYEQYF.

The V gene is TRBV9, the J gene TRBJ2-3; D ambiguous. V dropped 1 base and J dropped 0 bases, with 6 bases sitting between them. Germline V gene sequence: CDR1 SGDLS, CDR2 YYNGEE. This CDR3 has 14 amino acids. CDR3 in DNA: TGTGCCAGCAGCGTATACGGGAGCACAGATACGCAGTATTTT. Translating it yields CASSVYGSTDTQYF.

The DNA of the CDR3 is TGTGCCAGCAGCCCCCCCGCAGGGGGCGGCTACGAGCAGTACTTC. It yields the protein CASSPPAGGGYEQYF. The chain combines TRBV6-6 with TRBJ2-7, with 8 bases aligning to TRBD1. The germline V gene encodes CDR1 MNHNY and CDR2 SVGAGI (reference sequence). The CDR3 consists of 15 residues. V trimming: 6 bases; J trimming: 3 bases; junction bases outside the gene matches: 10.

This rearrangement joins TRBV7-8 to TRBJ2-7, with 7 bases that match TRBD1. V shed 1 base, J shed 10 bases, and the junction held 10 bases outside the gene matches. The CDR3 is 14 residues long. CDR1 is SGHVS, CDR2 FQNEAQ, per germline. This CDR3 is CASSLVPTGAVQYF. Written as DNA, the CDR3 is TGTGCCAGCAGCTTAGTTCCAACAGGGGCGGTACAGTACTTC.

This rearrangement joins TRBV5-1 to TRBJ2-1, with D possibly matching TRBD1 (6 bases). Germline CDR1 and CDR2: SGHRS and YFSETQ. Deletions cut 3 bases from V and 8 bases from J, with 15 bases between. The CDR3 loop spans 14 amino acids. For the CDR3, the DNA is TGCGCCAGCAGCTCGGGACATAGGATGGATGAGCAGTTCTTC. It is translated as CASSSGHRMDEQFF.

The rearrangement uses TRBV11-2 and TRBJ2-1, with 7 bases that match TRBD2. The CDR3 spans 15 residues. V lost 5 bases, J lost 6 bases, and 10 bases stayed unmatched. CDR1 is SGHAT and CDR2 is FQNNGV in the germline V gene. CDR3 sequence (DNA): TGTGCCAGCAGCCCGATACGGGACTACAGCAATGAGCAGTTCTTC. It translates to CASSPIRDYSNEQFF.

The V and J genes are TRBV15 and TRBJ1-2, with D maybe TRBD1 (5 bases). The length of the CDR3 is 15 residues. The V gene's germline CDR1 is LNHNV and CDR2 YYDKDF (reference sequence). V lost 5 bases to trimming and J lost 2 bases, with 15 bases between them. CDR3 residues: CATSEPGRVNYGYTF. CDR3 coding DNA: TGTGCCACCAGCGAGCCCGGCAGGGTCAACTATGGCTACACCTTC.